The present TCR beta chain was sequenced within a study of CD8+ T cells in alopecia areata. General study results and limits: Researchers reported that TCR sharing among patients proved less clear than in mice, possibly HLA-linked. A single nonresponder leaves the baseline CD8+ expansion link to response uncertain.

The sample's treatment: oral pan-JAK inhibitor, 5-10 mg twice daily. Cell sorting on a FACSAria was used to separate CD4+ and CD8+ T cells from the PBMCs. RNA, once extracted, was reverse transcribed into cDNA for use as the sequencing template. Sequenced by immunoSEQ multiplex PCR; TCRdb stores in-frame clones only, minus some. The data hold approximately 100,000 clones, with approximately 84% observed a single time. Comment on this clone: Its antigen remains unknown.

Germline loops: CDR1 GTSNPN, CDR2 SVGIG (reference sequence). This CDR3 comprises 16 residues. Trimming removed 0 bases from V and 0 bases from J, with 13 bases in between. V gene TRBV30 combines with J gene TRBJ2-3; unclear D gene. The sample here was CD8+ T cells sorted from blood, taken at approximately week 31, from a patient treated with tofacitinib. The receptor was derived from a human donor with alopecia areata. CDR3 sequence reads: CAWSVQGHLSTDTQYF. For the CDR3, the DNA is TGTGCCTGGAGTGTACAAGGGCACCTTAGCACAGATACGCAGTATTTT.